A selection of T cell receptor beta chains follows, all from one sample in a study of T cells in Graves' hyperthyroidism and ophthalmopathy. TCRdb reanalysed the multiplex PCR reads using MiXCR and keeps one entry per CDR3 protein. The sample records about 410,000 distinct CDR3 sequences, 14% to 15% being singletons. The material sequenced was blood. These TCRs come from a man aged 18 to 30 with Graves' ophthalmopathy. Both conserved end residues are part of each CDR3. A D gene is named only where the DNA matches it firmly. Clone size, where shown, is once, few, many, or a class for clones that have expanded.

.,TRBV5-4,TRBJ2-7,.,CASSLGAGDTYEQYF,TGTGCCAGCAGCCTGGGGGCAGGGGACACCTACGAGCAGTACTTC
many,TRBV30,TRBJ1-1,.,CAWSRRTEAFF,TGTGCCTGGAGTAGGAGGACTGAAGCTTTCTTT
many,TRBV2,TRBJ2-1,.,CASRGAGSLSYNEQFF,TGTGCCAGCAGGGGGGCGGGGAGCCTCTCCTACAATGAGCAGTTCTTC
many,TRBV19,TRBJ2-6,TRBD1,CASTRDRAGSGANVLTF,TGTGCCAGTACCCGGGACAGGGCAGGCTCTGGGGCCAACGTCCTGACTTTC
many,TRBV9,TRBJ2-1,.,CASSVAQATNDEQFF,TGTGCCAGCAGCGTAGCTCAGGCGACAAATGATGAGCAGTTCTTC
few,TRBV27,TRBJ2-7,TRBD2,CASSPLGTSGAAYEQYF,TGTGCCAGCAGTCCCCTTGGGACTAGCGGGGCCGCCTACGAGCAGTACTTC
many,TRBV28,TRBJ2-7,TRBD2,CASRPGLGPSYEQYF,TGTGCCAGCAGACCGGGACTAGGGCCATCCTACGAGCAGTACTTC
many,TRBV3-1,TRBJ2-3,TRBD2,CASSQDRPSGRASTDTQYF,TGTGCCAGCAGCCAAGATCGGCCTAGCGGGAGGGCTAGCACAGATACGCAGTATTTT
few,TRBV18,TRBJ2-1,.,CASSPPVQFSYNEQFF,TGTGCCAGCTCACCACCGGTCCAGTTTAGCTACAATGAGCAGTTCTTC
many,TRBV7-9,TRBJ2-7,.,CASSLVRGQYF,TGTGCCAGCAGCTTAGTCCGGGGGCAGTACTTC
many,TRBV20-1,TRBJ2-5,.,CSAPSPGQETQYF,TGCAGTGCACCCTCCCCGGGCCAAGAGACCCAGTACTTC
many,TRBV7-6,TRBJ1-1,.,CASSPQVNTEAFF,TGTGCCAGCAGCCCCCAGGTGAACACTGAAGCTTTCTTT
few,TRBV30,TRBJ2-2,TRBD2,CAWTGGGVTGELFF,TGTGCCTGGACCGGGGGAGGGGTCACCGGGGAGCTGTTTTTT
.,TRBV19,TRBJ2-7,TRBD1,CASSMATGGGGEQYF,TGTGCCAGTAGTATGGCGACAGGGGGCGGCGGCGAGCAGTACTTC
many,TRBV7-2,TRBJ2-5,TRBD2,CASSPGGTQYF,TGTGCCAGCAGCCCGGGAGGGACCCAGTACTTC
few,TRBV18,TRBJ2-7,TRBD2,CASSPGTSGNTGEQYF,TGTGCCAGCTCTCCCGGGACTAGCGGAAATACGGGGGAGCAGTACTTC
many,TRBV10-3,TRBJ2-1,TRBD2,CAISESSGRVVDNEQFF,TGTGCCATCAGTGAAAGTAGCGGGAGGGTGGTCGACAATGAGCAGTTCTTC
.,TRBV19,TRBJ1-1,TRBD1,CASRTGGSGEAFF,TGTGCCAGCAGGACAGGGGGATCCGGTGAAGCTTTCTTT
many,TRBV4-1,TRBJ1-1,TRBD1,CASSLRTPGQGNTEAFF,TGCGCCAGCAGCCTACGGACTCCGGGACAGGGGAACACTGAAGCTTTCTTT
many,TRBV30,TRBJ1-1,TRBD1,CAWRRQGFGTEAFF,TGTGCCTGGAGGAGACAGGGATTCGGGACTGAAGCTTTCTTT
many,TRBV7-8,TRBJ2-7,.,CASSVPGWEQYF,TGTGCCAGCAGCGTACCCGGGTGGGAGCAGTACTTC
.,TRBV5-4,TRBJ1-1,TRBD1,CASRTGQGVNTEAFF,TGTGCCAGCAGAACCGGACAGGGGGTGAACACTGAAGCTTTCTTT
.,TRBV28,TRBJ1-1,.,CASRSGAYTEAFF,TGTGCCAGCAGAAGTGGGGCGTACACTGAAGCTTTCTTT
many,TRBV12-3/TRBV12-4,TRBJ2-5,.,CASSWDFQETQYF,TGTGCCAGCAGTTGGGACTTCCAAGAGACCCAGTACTTC
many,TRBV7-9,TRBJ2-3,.,CASSLRSGTDTQYF,TGTGCCAGCAGCCTTAGAAGCGGCACAGATACGCAGTATTTT
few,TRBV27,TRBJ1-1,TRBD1,CASSSTGRSFF,TGTGCCAGCAGTTCGACAGGGCGCTCTTTCTTT
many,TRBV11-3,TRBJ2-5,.,CASSPEAFQETQYF,TGTGCCAGCAGCCCCGAAGCTTTCCAAGAGACCCAGTACTTC
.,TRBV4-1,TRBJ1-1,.,CASSQDLFEAFF,TGCGCCAGCAGCCAAGATCTGTTTGAAGCTTTCTTT
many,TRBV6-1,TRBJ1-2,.,CASSQSLLGGEGNGYTF,TGTGCCAGCAGTCAAAGTTTACTAGGAGGGGAGGGGAATGGCTACACCTTC
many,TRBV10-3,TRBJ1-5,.,CAISNGNQPQHF,TGTGCCATCAGTAACGGCAATCAGCCCCAGCATTTT
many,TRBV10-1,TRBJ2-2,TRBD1,CASSEDRAGELFF,TGCGCCAGCAGTGAGGACAGGGCCGGGGAGCTGTTTTTT
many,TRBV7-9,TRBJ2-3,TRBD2,CASSFTIAGGPPDTQYF,TGTGCCAGCAGCTTCACTATAGCGGGGGGGCCTCCAGATACGCAGTATTTT
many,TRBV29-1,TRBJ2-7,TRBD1,CSVRPGQGVYEQYF,TGCAGCGTTCGCCCGGGACAGGGGGTCTACGAGCAGTACTTC
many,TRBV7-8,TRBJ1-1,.,CASSYLGDRNTEAFF,TGTGCCAGCAGCTACCTGGGGGACCGGAACACTGAAGCTTTCTTT